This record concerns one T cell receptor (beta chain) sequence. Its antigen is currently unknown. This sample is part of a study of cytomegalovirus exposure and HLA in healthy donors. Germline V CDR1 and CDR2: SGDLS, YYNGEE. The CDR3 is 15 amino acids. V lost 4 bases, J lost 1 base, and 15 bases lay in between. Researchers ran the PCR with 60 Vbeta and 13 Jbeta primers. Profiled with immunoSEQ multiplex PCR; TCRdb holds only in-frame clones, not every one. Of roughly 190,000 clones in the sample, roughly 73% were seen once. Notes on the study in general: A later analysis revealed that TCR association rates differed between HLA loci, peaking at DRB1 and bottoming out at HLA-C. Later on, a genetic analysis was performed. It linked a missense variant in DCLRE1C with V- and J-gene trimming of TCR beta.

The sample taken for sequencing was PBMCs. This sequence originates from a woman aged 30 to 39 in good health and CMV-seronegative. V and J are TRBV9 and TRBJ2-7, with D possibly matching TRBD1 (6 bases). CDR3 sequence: CASSPRGQTSYEQYF. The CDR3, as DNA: TGTGCCAGCAGCCCTCGTGGACAGACTTCCTACGAGCAGTACTTC.